This is a list of T cell receptor beta chains from one sample in a study of blood T cell repertoires in COVID-19. TCRdb's copy holds only in-frame clones and misses some; the assay was immunoSEQ multiplex PCR. The table lists about 110,000 clones, 85% to 90% of them singletons. The sequencing sample was made of peripheral blood. Receptors originate from a human donor in a cohort sampled during active COVID-19. CDR3s include the opening cysteine and the closing phenylalanine or tryptophan. Fields, in order: CDR3 length, J gene, V gene, clone size, D gene, CDR3 protein, CDR3 DNA. The D gene is left open where the match is weak. Only part of the rows carry a size: once, few, many, or a class if the clone is expanded.

len: 17; j_gene: TRBJ2-3; v_gene: TRBV5-5; abundance: NA; d_gene: TRBD2; CDR3aa: CASSFLEAGGSTDTQYF; CDR3nt: TGTGCCAGCAGCTTCCTAGAGGCGGGAGGGAGCACAGATACGCAGTATTTT
len: 17; j_gene: TRBJ2-2; v_gene: TRBV18; abundance: NA; d_gene: TRBD1; CDR3aa: CASSPLGTGGNTGELFF; CDR3nt: TGTGCCAGCTCACCACTCGGGACAGGGGGTAACACCGGGGAGCTGTTTTTT
len: 15; j_gene: TRBJ2-3; v_gene: TRBV5-4; abundance: NA; d_gene: NA; CDR3aa: CASSSPVAGTDTQYF; CDR3nt: TGTGCCAGCAGCTCCCCCGTGGCGGGGACAGATACGCAGTATTTT
len: 18; j_gene: TRBJ2-7; v_gene: TRBV5-5; abundance: once; d_gene: NA; CDR3aa: CASSLVWAQDFRRYEQYF; CDR3nt: TGTGCCAGCAGCTTAGTATGGGCGCAGGATTTCCGTCGCTACGAGCAGTACTTC
len: 17; j_gene: TRBJ1-1; v_gene: TRBV6-1; abundance: NA; d_gene: TRBD1; CDR3aa: CASSEEWTGALNTEAFF; CDR3nt: TGTGCCAGCAGTGAAGAGTGGACAGGGGCCCTGAACACTGAAGCTTTCTTT
len: 14; j_gene: TRBJ1-4; v_gene: TRBV18; abundance: NA; d_gene: NA; CDR3aa: CASSPTVTNEKLFF; CDR3nt: TGTGCCAGCTCGCCGACAGTAACTAATGAAAAACTGTTTTTT
len: 15; j_gene: TRBJ2-4; v_gene: TRBV5-1; abundance: NA; d_gene: TRBD1; CDR3aa: CASSLDRVAKNIQYF; CDR3nt: TGCGCCAGCAGCCTAGACAGGGTAGCCAAAAACATTCAGTACTTC
len: 14; j_gene: TRBJ2-5; v_gene: TRBV15; abundance: NA; d_gene: NA; CDR3aa: CATSRAGVKETQYF; CDR3nt: TGTGCCACCAGCAGAGCGGGAGTTAAAGAGACCCAGTACTTC
len: 15; j_gene: TRBJ1-2; v_gene: TRBV5-8; abundance: NA; d_gene: NA; CDR3aa: CASSLISGAIYGYTF; CDR3nt: TGTGCCAGCAGCTTGATTTCAGGGGCAATCTATGGCTACACCTTC
len: 13; j_gene: TRBJ1-5; v_gene: TRBV29-1; abundance: NA; d_gene: NA; CDR3aa: CSAMRETGQPQHF; CDR3nt: TGCAGTGCCATGAGGGAAACGGGGCAGCCCCAGCATTTT
len: 14; j_gene: TRBJ2-7; v_gene: TRBV24-1; abundance: NA; d_gene: NA; CDR3aa: CATSDRTATYEQYF; CDR3nt: TGTGCCACCAGTGACCGGACAGCCACCTACGAGCAGTACTTC
len: 15; j_gene: TRBJ1-2; v_gene: TRBV14; abundance: NA; d_gene: TRBD1; CDR3aa: CASSSRQGNPYGYTF; CDR3nt: TGTGCCAGCAGCTCCAGACAGGGCAACCCTTATGGCTACACCTTC
len: 13; j_gene: TRBJ1-1; v_gene: TRBV27; abundance: NA; d_gene: TRBD1; CDR3aa: CASSVRQGGEAFF; CDR3nt: TGTGCCAGCAGTGTGCGACAGGGAGGTGAAGCTTTCTTT
len: 12; j_gene: TRBJ1-2; v_gene: TRBV11-2; abundance: NA; d_gene: NA; CDR3aa: CASSPFGYGYTF; CDR3nt: TGTGCCAGCAGCCCATTCGGCTATGGCTACACCTTC
len: 16; j_gene: TRBJ2-1; v_gene: TRBV3-1/TRBV3-2; abundance: NA; d_gene: TRBD1; CDR3aa: CASSQAGTGGRNEQFF; CDR3nt: TGTGCCAGCAGCCAAGCCGGGACAGGGGGCCGCAATGAGCAGTTCTTC
len: 13; j_gene: TRBJ1-2; v_gene: TRBV5-4; abundance: NA; d_gene: NA; CDR3aa: CASSRDTDYGYTF; CDR3nt: TGTGCCAGCAGCCGGGACACCGACTATGGCTACACCTTC
len: 14; j_gene: TRBJ2-5; v_gene: TRBV6-5; abundance: NA; d_gene: TRBD2; CDR3aa: CASRLGGTQETQYF; CDR3nt: TGTGCCAGCAGACTGGGGGGGACCCAAGAGACCCAGTACTTC
len: 11; j_gene: TRBJ1-1; v_gene: TRBV29-1; abundance: NA; d_gene: TRBD1; CDR3aa: CSVVDRGKAFF; CDR3nt: TGCAGCGTTGTAGACAGGGGGAAAGCTTTCTTT
len: 13; j_gene: TRBJ1-1; v_gene: TRBV20-1; abundance: NA; d_gene: NA; CDR3aa: CSASGGPNTEAFF; CDR3nt: TGCAGTGCTAGTGGGGGCCCTAACACTGAAGCTTTCTTT
len: 18; j_gene: TRBJ2-5; v_gene: TRBV7-2; abundance: NA; d_gene: NA; CDR3aa: CASSFSSPPQGRKETQYF; CDR3nt: TGTGCCAGCAGCTTCTCTAGTCCCCCACAGGGTCGTAAAGAGACCCAGTACTTC